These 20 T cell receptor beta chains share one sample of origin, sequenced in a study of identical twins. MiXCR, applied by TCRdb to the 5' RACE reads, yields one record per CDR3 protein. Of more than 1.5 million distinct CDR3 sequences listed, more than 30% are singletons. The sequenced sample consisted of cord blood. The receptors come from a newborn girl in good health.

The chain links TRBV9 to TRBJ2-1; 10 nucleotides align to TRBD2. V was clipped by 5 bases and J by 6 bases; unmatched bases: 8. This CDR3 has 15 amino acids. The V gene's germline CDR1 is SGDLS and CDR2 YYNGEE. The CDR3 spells CASREAGGPSNEQFF. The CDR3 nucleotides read TGTGCCAGCAGGGAAGCGGGAGGGCCGAGCAATGAGCAGTTCTTC.

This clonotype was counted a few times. The chain's CDR3 is CASSPGRGRGNEQFF. The CDR3 DNA reads TGCGCCAGCAGCCCTGGACGGGGTCGCGGCAATGAGCAGTTCTTC. V usage is TRBV5-1 and J usage is TRBJ2-1; the D gene is possibly TRBD2 (5 bases). V shed 4 bases and J shed 6 bases, with 17 bases lying between them. Germline V lookup: CDR1 SGHRS, CDR2 YFSETQ. The CDR3 is 15 amino acids.

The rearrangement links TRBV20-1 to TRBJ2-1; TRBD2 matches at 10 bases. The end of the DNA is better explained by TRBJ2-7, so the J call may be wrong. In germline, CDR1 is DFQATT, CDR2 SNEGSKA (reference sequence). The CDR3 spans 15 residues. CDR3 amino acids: CSAFSGRNSYNEQYF. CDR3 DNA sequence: TGCAGTGCCTTTAGCGGGAGGAATTCCTACAATGAGCAGTACTTC.

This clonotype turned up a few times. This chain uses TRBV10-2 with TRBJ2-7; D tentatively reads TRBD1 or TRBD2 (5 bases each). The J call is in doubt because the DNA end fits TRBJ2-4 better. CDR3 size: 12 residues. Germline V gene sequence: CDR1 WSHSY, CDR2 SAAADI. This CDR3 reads CASTGTLNIQYF. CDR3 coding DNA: TGCGCCAGCACCGGGACGTTAAACATTCAGTACTTC.

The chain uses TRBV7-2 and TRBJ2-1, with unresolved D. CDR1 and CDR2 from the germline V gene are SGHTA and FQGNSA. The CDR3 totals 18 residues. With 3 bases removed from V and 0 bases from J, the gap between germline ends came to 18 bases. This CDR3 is CASSFRGTRQFSYNEQFF. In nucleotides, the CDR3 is TGTGCCAGCAGCTTTAGAGGAACGCGGCAGTTCTCCTACAATGAGCAGTTCTTC.

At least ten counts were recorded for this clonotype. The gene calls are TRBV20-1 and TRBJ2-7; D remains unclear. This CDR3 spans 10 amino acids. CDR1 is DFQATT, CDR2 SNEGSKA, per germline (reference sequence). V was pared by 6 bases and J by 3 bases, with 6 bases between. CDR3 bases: TGCAGTGCGGCTGACTACGAGCAGTACTTC. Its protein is CSAADYEQYF.

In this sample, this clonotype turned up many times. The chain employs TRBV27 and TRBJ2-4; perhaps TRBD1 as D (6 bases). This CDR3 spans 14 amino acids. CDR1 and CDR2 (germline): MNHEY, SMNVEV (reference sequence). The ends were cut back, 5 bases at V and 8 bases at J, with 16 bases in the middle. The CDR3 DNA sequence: TGTGCCAGCAGTCGACCGAACAGGGCTGACATTCAGTACTTC. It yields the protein CASSRPNRADIQYF.

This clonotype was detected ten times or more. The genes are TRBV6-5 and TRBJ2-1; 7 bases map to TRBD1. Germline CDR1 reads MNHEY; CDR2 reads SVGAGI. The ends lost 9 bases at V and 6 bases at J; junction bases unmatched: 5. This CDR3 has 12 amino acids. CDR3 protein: CASGRQGNEQFF. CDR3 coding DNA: TGTGCCAGTGGCCGACAGGGCAATGAGCAGTTCTTC.

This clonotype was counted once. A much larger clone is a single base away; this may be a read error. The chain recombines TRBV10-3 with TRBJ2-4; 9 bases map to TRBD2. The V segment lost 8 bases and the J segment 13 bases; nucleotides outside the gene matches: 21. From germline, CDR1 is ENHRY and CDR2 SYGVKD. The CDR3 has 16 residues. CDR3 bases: TGTGCCATCGGGGGGCTAGCGGGACGAGCCTACAATGAGCAGTACTTC. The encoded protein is CAIGGLAGRAYNEQYF.

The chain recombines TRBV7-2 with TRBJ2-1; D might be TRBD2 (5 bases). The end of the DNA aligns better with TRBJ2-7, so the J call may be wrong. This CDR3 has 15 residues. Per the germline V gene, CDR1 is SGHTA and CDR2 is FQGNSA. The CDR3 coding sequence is TGTGCCAGCAGCTTAGCCGGGATTCAGTCCTACGAGCAGTACTTC. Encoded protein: CASSLAGIQSYEQYF.

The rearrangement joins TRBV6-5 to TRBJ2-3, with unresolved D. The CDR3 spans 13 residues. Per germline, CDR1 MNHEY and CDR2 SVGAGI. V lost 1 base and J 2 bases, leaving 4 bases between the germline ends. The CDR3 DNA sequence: TGTGCCAGCAGTTACTTCTCCACAGATACGCAGTATTTT. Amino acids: CASSYFSTDTQYF.

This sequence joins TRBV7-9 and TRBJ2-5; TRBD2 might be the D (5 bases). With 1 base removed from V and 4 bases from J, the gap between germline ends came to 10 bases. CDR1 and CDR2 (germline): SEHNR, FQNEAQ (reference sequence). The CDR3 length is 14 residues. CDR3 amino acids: CASSLVPGRETQYF. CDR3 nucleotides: TGTGCCAGCAGCTTAGTCCCGGGAAGAGAGACCCAGTACTTC. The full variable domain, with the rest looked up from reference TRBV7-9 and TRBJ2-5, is DTGVSQNPRHKITKRGQNVTFRCDPISEHNRLYWYRQTLGQGPEFLTYFQNEAQLEKSRLLSDRFSAERPKGSFSTLEIQRTEQGDSAMYLCASSLVPGRETQYFGPGTRLLVL.

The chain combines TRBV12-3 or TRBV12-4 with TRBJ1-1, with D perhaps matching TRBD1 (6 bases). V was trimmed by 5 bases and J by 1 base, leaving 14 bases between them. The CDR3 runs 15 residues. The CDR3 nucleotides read TGTGCCAGCAGTCCCAGGACAGCTCCGAACACTGAAGCTTTCTTT. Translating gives CASSPRTAPNTEAFF.

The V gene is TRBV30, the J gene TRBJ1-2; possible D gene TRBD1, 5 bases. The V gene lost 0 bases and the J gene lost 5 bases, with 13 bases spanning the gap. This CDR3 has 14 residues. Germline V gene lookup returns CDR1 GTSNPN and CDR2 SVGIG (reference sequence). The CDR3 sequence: CAWSVRGGPYGYTF. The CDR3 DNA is TGTGCCTGGAGTGTAAGGGGCGGACCGTATGGCTACACCTTC.

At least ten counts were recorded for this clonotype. In DNA, the CDR3 is TGTGCCAGCAGCTCTAGCGTCCAGACCCAGTACTTC. It is translated as CASSSSVQTQYF. The rearrangement links TRBV14 to TRBJ2-5, with D perhaps TRBD2 (6 bases). Trimming removed 5 bases from V and 6 bases from J, with 10 bases in between. There are 12 residues in the CDR3. Germline V gene lookup returns CDR1 SGHDN and CDR2 FVKESK.

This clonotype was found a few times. CDR3 protein: CAWSDSYEQYF. The CDR3 nucleotides read TGTGCCTGGAGTGACTCCTACGAGCAGTACTTC. The chain couples TRBV30 to TRBJ2-7; D call uncertain. The CDR3 covers 11 residues. The germline CDR1 and CDR2 sequences are GTSNPN and SVGIG (reference sequence). V shed 1 base and J shed 0 bases, with 1 base lying between them.

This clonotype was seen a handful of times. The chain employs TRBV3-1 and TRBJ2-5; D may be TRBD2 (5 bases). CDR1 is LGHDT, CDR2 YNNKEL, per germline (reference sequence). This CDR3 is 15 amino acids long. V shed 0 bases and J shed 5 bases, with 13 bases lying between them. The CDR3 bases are TGTGCCAGCAGCCAAGATCCGCTAGCCCGGGAGACCCAGTACTTC. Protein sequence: CASSQDPLARETQYF.

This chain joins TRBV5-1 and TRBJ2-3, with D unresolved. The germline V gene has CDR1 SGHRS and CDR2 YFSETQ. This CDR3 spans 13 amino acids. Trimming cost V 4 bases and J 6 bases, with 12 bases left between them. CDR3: CASSPRNQDTQYF. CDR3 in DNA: TGCGCCAGCAGCCCCAGGAACCAGGATACGCAGTATTTT.

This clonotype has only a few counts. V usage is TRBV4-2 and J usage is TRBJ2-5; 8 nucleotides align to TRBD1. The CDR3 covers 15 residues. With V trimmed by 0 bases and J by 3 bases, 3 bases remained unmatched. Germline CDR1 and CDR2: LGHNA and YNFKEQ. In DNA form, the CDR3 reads TGTGCCAGCAGCCAAGAAGGGACAGGAAAAGAGACCCAGTACTTC. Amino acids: CASSQEGTGKETQYF.

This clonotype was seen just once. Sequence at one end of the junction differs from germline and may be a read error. The CDR3 reads CACSLALAGDTQYF. The CDR3 region has the DNA TGTGCCTGCAGTTTAGCACTAGCGGGAGATACGCAGTATTTT. The rearrangement joins TRBV12-3 or TRBV12-4 to TRBJ2-3; 9 nucleotides align to TRBD2. The CDR3 extends over 14 amino acids.